The T cell receptor (beta chain) described here comes from a study of T cell responses to AZD1222 COVID-19 vaccine. Findings and caveats of the study: Of spike-specific TCRs, nearly half reportedly target regions left unmutated in variants. Spike-wide coverage was observed for vaccine-associated CD4 TCRs, with dominant responses at 160-218 and 743-854. Baseline seropositivity occurred in only 5 to 7 AZD1222 recipients.

A note on this clone: As yet, its antigen is unknown.

Some clones are missing from TCRdb's copy, which holds only in-frame ones; the method was immunoSEQ multiplex PCR. The profile shows about 150,000 clones, just under 95% of them singletons. Pooled samples include second doses given at about 4 or 12 weeks. The CDR3 is 14 amino acids. The germline V and J ends were trimmed by 5 bases and 5 bases, with 15 bases remaining between them. In germline, CDR1 is SGHVS, CDR2 FQNEAQ. The clonotype was recovered from an adult who received the AZD1222 COVID-19 vaccine. The J gene is TRBJ1-1, the V gene TRBV7-8; D might be TRBD1 (6 bases). The input for sequencing was peripheral blood, taken 28 days after the second AZD1222 dose. CDR3 coding DNA: TGTGCCAGCAGCCTAGAAATAGGGGGTACTGAAGCTTTCTTT. Translating gives CASSLEIGGTEAFF.